This T cell receptor (beta chain) was identified during a study of T cells in localized non-small cell lung cancer. Here immunoSEQ multiplex PCR was the method, and the copy in TCRdb shows in-frame clones only, minus some. Of tens of thousands of clones in the sample, around 86% are singletons; the top ten hold roughly a sixth. Germline loops: CDR1 MGHRA, CDR2 YSYEKL. This CDR3 is 15 amino acids long. Deletions cut 4 bases from V and 5 bases from J, with 17 bases between. The rearrangement links TRBV4-1 to TRBJ1-2; D is unresolved. The material was peripheral blood mononuclear cells, obtained before any cancer treatment. This receptor was obtained from a man aged 35-69 years with stage III lung adenocarcinoma. In DNA, the CDR3 is TGCGCCAGCAGCCTTACCCGGACGTCTTTTTATGGCTACACCTTC. Protein product: CASSLTRTSFYGYTF.